Following are 27 T cell receptor beta chains from one sample sequenced in a study of type 1 regulatory T cells (dated by TCRdb to the early 2020s). Their specific antigens are unknown. The run used an Illumina MiSeq. Using fastp trimming at Q25 and MiXCR clonotype assembly, TCRdb reanalyzed the public sequencing data and kept in-frame beta chains. Rows with a matching CDR3 protein are joined into one entry that keeps the most common DNA and genes. The sample has approximately 45,000 distinct CDR3 sequences on record, 12% of them singletons. The ten largest clonotypes hold around 7.5% of the sample. The sample taken for sequencing was cultured non-Tr1 T cells, either the whole culture or a sorted T cell fraction (not recorded which). The intended sense of this specimen's cell subset or site label: non-Tr1 population from the T-allo10 product. All receptors come from a human donor in good health.

This clonotype was observed many times. The chain combines TRBV5-1 with TRBJ2-5; the D gene is possibly TRBD1 (7 bases). The CDR3 is made up of 14 amino acids. Deletions cut 5 bases from V and 5 bases from J, with 16 bases between. In germline, CDR1 is SGHRS, CDR2 YFSETQ. This CDR3 reads CASREGAGLETQYF. Written as DNA, the CDR3 is TGCGCCAGCAGGGAGGGGGCAGGGCTGGAGACCCAGTACTTC.

This clonotype was observed at least ten times. The chain couples TRBV5-1 to TRBJ2-6; the D is unclear. This CDR3 has 15 residues. CDR1 is SGHRS, CDR2 YFSETQ, per germline. Trimming took off 4 bases at V and 0 bases at J, with 8 bases between the two ends. The CDR3 DNA reads as TGCGCCAGCAGCCATATAAGCTCTGGGGCCAACGTCCTGACTTTC. It specifies CASSHISSGANVLTF. The full variable domain, completed using reference TRBV5-1 and TRBJ2-6, is KAGVTQTPRYLIKTRGQQVTLSCSPISGHRSVSWYQQTPGQGLQFLFEYFSETQRNKGNFPGRFSGRQFSNSRSEMNVSTLELGDSALYLCASSHISSGANVLTFGAGSRLTVL.

This rearrangement joins TRBV5-4 to TRBJ2-2; 7 bases map to TRBD1. The V segment lost 4 bases and the J segment 5 bases; nucleotides outside the gene matches: 11. The CDR3 sequence is 16 residues long. Germline CDR1 is SGHNT and CDR2 is YYREEE (reference sequence). The chain's CDR3 is CASSKTRDRSTGELFF. CDR3 sequence (DNA): TGTGCCAGCAGCAAAACCCGGGACAGATCAACCGGGGAGCTGTTTTTT.

V gene TRBV29-1 combines with J gene TRBJ2-5; 7 bases are shared with TRBD2. The V and J ends lost 5 bases and 1 base, in that order; junction bases with no gene match: 1. From germline, CDR1 is SQVTM and CDR2 ANQGSEA. This CDR3 region has 12 residues. The CDR3 sequence: CSVLAAQETQYF. The DNA for the CDR3 is TGCAGCGTTCTAGCGGCCCAAGAGACCCAGTACTTC.

This clonotype appeared many times. The genes are TRBV7-3 and TRBJ1-1; D not resolved. Germline loops: CDR1 SGHTA, CDR2 FQGTGA. This CDR3 has 13 amino acids. The V end lost 2 bases, the J end lost 1 base, and 5 bases lay between the germline ends. The CDR3 nucleotides read TGTGCCAGCAGCTTACAGAGGAACACTGAAGCTTTCTTT. It is translated as CASSLQRNTEAFF.

This clonotype was counted only a few times. The J gene is TRBJ2-1, the V gene TRBV20-1; 9 positions match TRBD2. The CDR3 extends over 14 amino acids. The germline gives CDR1 DFQATT, CDR2 SNEGSKA (reference sequence). The trim removed 6 bases at V and 4 bases at J, leaving 7 bases unmatched. CDR3 residues: CSALGLAIYNEQFF. The CDR3 DNA reads TGCAGTGCCCTCGGACTAGCGATATACAATGAGCAGTTCTTC.

This clonotype was recorded many times. The chain employs TRBV7-9 and TRBJ2-1; no firm D call. CDR3 size: 13 residues. The ends were cut back, 7 bases at V and 6 bases at J, with 13 bases in the middle. Germline V CDR1 and CDR2: SEHNR, FQNEAQ (reference sequence). The CDR3 DNA reads TGTGCCAGCACCAAAACCCCGGCCAATGAGCAGTTCTTC. This translates into CASTKTPANEQFF.

The table lists this clonotype with many counts. The chain recombines TRBV15 with TRBJ2-7; 11 bases are a match to TRBD2. The germline V gene has CDR1 LNHNV and CDR2 YYDKDF (reference sequence). The CDR3 extends over 15 amino acids. Trimming cost V 3 bases and J 5 bases; bases outside gene matches: 6. The DNA for the CDR3 is TGTGCCACCAGCAGCATGACTAGCGGGATCAACGAGCAGTACTTC. Protein sequence: CATSSMTSGINEQYF.

This chain joins TRBV30 and TRBJ2-1; 12 positions match TRBD2. Germline-derived CDR1 and CDR2 are GTSNPN and SVGIG (reference sequence). This CDR3 is 14 amino acids long. The J segment lost 4 bases and the V segment lost 4 bases, leaving 2 bases of the junction unmatched. The chain's CDR3 is CAWKTSGGYNEQFF. The CDR3 bases are TGTGCCTGGAAGACTAGCGGGGGATACAATGAGCAGTTCTTC.

The chain couples TRBV27 to TRBJ1-1; tentative D call: TRBD1 (6 bases). Germline V gene lookup returns CDR1 MNHEY and CDR2 SMNVEV (reference sequence). CDR3 length equals 18 residues. The V end was cut by 6 bases, the J end by 0 bases, with 23 bases between. CDR3 DNA: TGTGCCAGCAGCCTGACGGGGGGCCGGGGCCGCTTGAACACTGAAGCTTTCTTT. It specifies CASSLTGGRGRLNTEAFF.

Many counts were recorded for this clonotype. V and J are TRBV5-1 and TRBJ2-5; no clear D gene. Germline loops: CDR1 SGHRS, CDR2 YFSETQ. The ends were cut back, 7 bases at V and 5 bases at J, with 12 bases in the middle. CDR3 length: 12 amino acids. CDR3 residues: CASRPLGETQYF. The CDR3 DNA is TGCGCCAGCCGACCCCTAGGGGAGACCCAGTACTTC.

This clonotype was counted only a few times. The V and J genes are TRBV25-1 and TRBJ1-2, with D uncertain. CDR3 length: 13 amino acids. Per germline, CDR1 MGHDK and CDR2 SYGVNS. V was shortened by 4 bases and J by 10 bases, with 16 bases between the two germline ends. CDR3 DNA: TGTGCCAGCAGTGGTGAGCATTATGGGGACTACACCTTC. Translation: CASSGEHYGDYTF.

This clonotype was counted at least ten times. The V call is TRBV12-3 or TRBV12-4, the J call TRBJ1-1; perhaps TRBD1 as D (5 bases). Between the trimmed V and J ends, which lost 6 bases and 9 bases, there was a span of 17 bases. The length of the CDR3 is 13 residues. CDR3 DNA: TGTGCCAGCAGCCCAACCGACAGAGAAAAAGCTTTCTTT. This encodes CASSPTDREKAFF.

The table lists this clonotype with many counts. J is TRBJ1-6 and V is TRBV7-2; a weak D match, TRBD1 (6 bases). Trimming removed 2 bases at V and 7 bases at J, with 12 bases between. The CDR3 loop spans 15 amino acids. Germline CDR1 SGHTA, CDR2 FQGNSA. The CDR3 region is CASSLKTGGNSPLHF. The CDR3, as DNA: TGTGCCAGCAGCTTAAAGACAGGAGGGAATTCACCCCTCCACTTT.

The V call is TRBV20-1, the J call TRBJ2-2; D is uncertain. With 3 bases removed from V and 0 bases from J, the gap between germline ends came to 8 bases. Per germline, CDR1 DFQATT and CDR2 SNEGSKA (reference sequence). This CDR3 is built from 14 residues. The DNA for the CDR3 is TGCAGTGCTAGGAAGACGCCGAACACCGGGGAGCTGTTTTTT. Its protein product is CSARKTPNTGELFF.

This clonotype was seen at least ten times. This chain connects TRBV7-2 to TRBJ1-1; TRBD1 might be the D (5 bases). V was shortened by 5 bases and J by 0 bases, with 13 bases between the two germline ends. This CDR3 is built from 15 residues. Germline V lookup: CDR1 SGHTA, CDR2 FQGNSA. CDR3 DNA: TGTGCCAGCAGCCCTGACAGTACCATGAACACTGAAGCTTTCTTT. It is translated as CASSPDSTMNTEAFF.

This clonotype appeared many times. The chain joins TRBV5-1 to TRBJ2-6; TRBD1 aligns across 9 bases. Losses at the gene ends were 2 bases for V and 6 bases for J; bases not matched to a gene: 12. Germline CDR1 SGHRS, CDR2 YFSETQ. The CDR3 extends over 18 amino acids. CDR3 coding DNA: TGCGCCAGCAGCTTACAGACAGGGGGTTCCTCGGAGGCCAACGTCCTGACTTTC. Its translation: CASSLQTGGSSEANVLTF.

This clonotype has ten or more counts. This sequence joins TRBV5-5 and TRBJ2-7; 8 bases align to TRBD2. The trim removed 3 bases at V and 2 bases at J, leaving 7 bases unmatched. Looked up from germline, CDR1 is SGHKS and CDR2 is YYEKEE (reference sequence). CDR3 length: 15 amino acids. CDR3 DNA sequence: TGTGCCAGCAGCTCGGTGGGCGGGAGGACCTACGAGCAGTACTTC. Translating gives CASSSVGGRTYEQYF. The whole variable domain, remainder taken from reference TRBV5-5 and TRBJ2-7, is DAGVTQSPTHLIKTRGQQVTLRCSPISGHKSVSWYQQVLGQGPQFIFQYYEKEERGRGNFPDRFSARQFPNYSSELNVNALLLGDSALYLCASSSVGGRTYEQYFGPGTRLTVT.

This clonotype was picked up a small number of times. This chain joins TRBV12-3 or TRBV12-4 and TRBJ2-5; possibly TRBD1 for D (5 bases). CDR3 length: 14 residues. Deletions cut 1 base from V and 6 bases from J, with 12 bases between. CDR3 protein: CASSLVGARQTQYF. The CDR3 bases are TGTGCCAGCAGTTTAGTAGGGGCAAGGCAGACCCAGTACTTC.

This clonotype was seen ten or more times. The V call is TRBV18, the J call TRBJ2-5, with D hard to call. Germline values: CDR1 KGHSH, CDR2 LQKENI. Trimming stripped 0 bases from V and 4 bases from J, with 3 bases between. There are 12 residues in the CDR3. CDR3 in amino acids: CASSPPLETQYF. CDR3 bases: TGTGCCAGCTCACCACCATTAGAGACCCAGTACTTC.

In this sample, this clonotype turned up many times. The chain is built from TRBV29-1 and TRBJ2-5, with D maybe TRBD2 (6 bases). The CDR3 covers 12 residues. Germline CDR1 is SQVTM and CDR2 is ANQGSEA. Trimming pared 6 bases from V and 5 bases from J, leaving 13 bases between. The CDR3 DNA sequence: TGCAGCGTCTGCGGGGTCGAGGAGACCCAGTACTTC. It codes for CSVCGVEETQYF.

This clonotype was seen at least ten times. V gene TRBV5-1 combines with J gene TRBJ1-2, with 7 bases fitting TRBD1. Germline CDR1 reads SGHRS; CDR2 reads YFSETQ. The CDR3 loop spans 14 amino acids. With V trimmed by 2 bases and J by 6 bases, 7 bases remained unmatched. The CDR3 DNA reads TGCGCCAGCAGCTTAACAGGGGAAAGGCATGGCTACACCTTC. Amino acid sequence: CASSLTGERHGYTF.

The chain has TRBV6-6 and TRBJ1-5, with D perhaps matching TRBD1 (6 bases). Germline values: CDR1 MNHNY, CDR2 SVGAGI (reference sequence). CDR3 length: 15 residues. The ends were cut back, 6 bases at V and 2 bases at J, with 14 bases in the middle. The CDR3 DNA reads TGTGCCAGCAGGTGGGGGGGCACGGGCAATCAGCCCCAGCATTTT. Amino acids: CASRWGGTGNQPQHF.

This clonotype showed up just a few times. V gene TRBV30 combines with J gene TRBJ1-1; D unclear. The length of the CDR3 is 11 residues. CDR1 and CDR2 (germline): GTSNPN, SVGIG (reference sequence). With 2 bases removed from V and 7 bases from J, the gap between germline ends came to 8 bases. Here the CDR3 DNA reads TGTGCCTGGAGTATTATTGGTGAAGCTTTCTTT. It encodes CAWSIIGEAFF. Drawing the rest from reference TRBV30 and TRBJ1-1, the complete variable domain is SQTIHQWPATLVQPVGSPLSLECTVEGTSNPNLYWYRQAAGRGLQLLFYSVGIGQISSEVPQNLSASRPQDRQFILSSKKLLLSDSGFYLCAWSIIGEAFFGQGTRLTVV.

This clonotype occurred many times. At one of its ends the junction is not consistent with the germline gene, which may arise from a read error. This chain links TRBV12-3 or TRBV12-4 with TRBJ2-3; TRBD2 might be the D (6 bases). The CDR3 is 16 amino acids. CDR3 bases: TGTGCCAGCAGTCTAGCGACTAGTTATTTATCAGATACGCAGTATTTT. It specifies CASSLATSYLSDTQYF.

This clonotype was observed many times. This chain connects TRBV10-3 to TRBJ1-1; 7 nucleotides line up with TRBD1. The CDR3 spans 13 residues. The trim removed 10 bases at V and 3 bases at J, leaving 8 bases unmatched. Germline V gene sequence: CDR1 ENHRY, CDR2 SYGVKD. This CDR3 is CAKRQGRDTEAFF. The CDR3 coding sequence is TGTGCCAAGAGACAGGGTCGGGACACTGAAGCTTTCTTT.

Regarding this clonotype: This may come from a read error, since a much larger clone is one base off. The chain recombines TRBV7-3 with TRBJ2-5; TRBD2 agrees at 7 bases. The CDR3 extends over 15 amino acids. Germline CDR1 is SGHTA and CDR2 is FQGTGA. CDR3 protein: CASSEQGGSWETRYF. CDR3 coding DNA: TGTGCCAGCAGCGAGCAGGGCGGGAGTTGGGAGACCCGGTACTTC.